Shown below are 20 T cell receptor beta chains from a single sample sequenced in a study of cytomegalovirus exposure and HLA in healthy donors. Primers included in the PCR were 60 Vbeta and 13 Jbeta primers. Only in-frame clones appear in the TCRdb table, and some are missing; sequencing was by immunoSEQ multiplex PCR. The table lists under 150,000 clones. The sample taken for sequencing was PBMCs. The receptors come from a woman aged 40-49 years in good health and CMV-seronegative.

The chain joins TRBV19 to TRBJ1-1; D uncertain. Germline lookup yields CDR1 LNHDA and CDR2 SQIVND (reference sequence). This CDR3 has 12 residues. The V end was cut by 4 bases, the J end by 1 base, with 4 bases between. CDR3 bases: TGTGCCAGTAGTACCGGGAACACTGAAGCTTTCTTT. It translates to CASSTGNTEAFF.

The chain carries TRBV5-1 and TRBJ1-1; a weak D match, TRBD1 (5 bases). The CDR3 totals 13 residues. The V gene's germline CDR1 is SGHRS and CDR2 YFSETQ. V lost 4 bases and J lost 1, with 8 bases in between. The CDR3 sequence: CASSGQGNTEAFF. The CDR3 region has the DNA TGCGCCAGCAGCGGGCAGGGGAACACTGAAGCTTTCTTT.

CDR3 region: CASSQVGGQSNQPQHF. The CDR3 DNA is TGTGCCAGCAGCCAAGTAGGAGGACAGAGCAATCAGCCCCAGCATTTT. This chain links TRBV4-2 with TRBJ1-5; weak D call: TRBD1 (6 bases). Germline values: CDR1 LGHNA, CDR2 YNFKEQ. The CDR3 runs to 16 residues. The ends were cut back, 1 base at V and 1 base at J, with 11 bases in the middle.

In nucleotides, the CDR3 is TGTGCCAGCAGGTATTATCAGGGCCTGTACTCTGGAAACACCATATATTTT. This translates into CASRYYQGLYSGNTIYF. The rearrangement joins TRBV2 to TRBJ1-3; tentatively, D is TRBD1 (5 bases). Trimming cost V 6 bases and J 0 bases, with 18 bases left between them. Germline lookup yields CDR1 SNHLY and CDR2 FYNNEI. The CDR3 spans 17 residues.

CDR3 loop: CASSYRNSYTEAFF. CDR3 in DNA: TGTGCCAGCAGTTATCGGAACAGTTACACTGAAGCTTTCTTT. This chain connects TRBV6-6 to TRBJ1-1; no firm D call. The CDR3 runs to 14 residues. The V end was cut by 3 bases, the J end by 3 bases, with 11 bases between. Per germline, CDR1 MNHNY and CDR2 SVGAGI (reference sequence).

The chain employs TRBV5-8 and TRBJ2-5, with a tentative D call TRBD2 (7 bases). The V and J ends lost 0 bases and 5 bases respectively, with 17 bases between them. The germline V gene encodes CDR1 SGHTS and CDR2 YDEGEE. There are 16 residues in the CDR3. The chain's CDR3 is CASSLAIGGLRETQYF. CDR3 coding DNA: TGTGCCAGCAGCTTGGCGATCGGGGGGCTCCGGGAGACCCAGTACTTC.

The chain joins TRBV6-1 to TRBJ2-3, with 10 positions matching TRBD1. With 8 bases clipped from V and 5 bases from J, the junction kept 7 bases outside the gene matches. The germline CDR1 and CDR2 sequences are MNHNS and SASEGT. CDR3 size: 14 residues. DNA of the CDR3: TGTGCCAGCTTATTGGGACAGGGGATAGATACGCAGTATTTT. It yields the protein CASLLGQGIDTQYF.

The rearrangement uses TRBV6-1 and TRBJ2-1; 10 bases agree with TRBD2. Germline CDR1 reads MNHNS; CDR2 reads SASEGT. V was clipped by 6 bases and J by 3 bases; unmatched bases: 5. The CDR3 totals 15 residues. CDR3: CASRKSGGGYNEQFF. CDR3 coding DNA: TGTGCCAGCAGAAAAAGCGGGGGGGGCTACAATGAGCAGTTCTTC.

The chain employs TRBV7-5 and TRBJ2-7; TRBD1 is the table's D call, not checked against the DNA. TRBV7-5 is flagged as a pseudogene. CDR3 length: 15 amino acids. The CDR3, as DNA: TGTGTCAGAAGCCCATCGACAGGACCTTGCTACGAGCAGTACGTC. Its translation: CVRSPSTGPCYEQYV.

The V and J genes are TRBV12-5 and TRBJ1-1, with D perhaps matching TRBD1 (5 bases). The germline V gene has CDR1 LGHNT and CDR2 FRNRAP. The CDR3 has 11 amino acids. V was clipped by 11 bases and J by 5 bases, with 12 bases between them. This CDR3 is CAVQGKTEAFF. The CDR3 DNA is TGTGCTGTCCAGGGAAAAACTGAAGCTTTCTTT. Complete variable domain (other parts from reference TRBV12-5 and TRBJ1-1): DARVTQTPRHKVTEMGQEVTMRCQPILGHNTVFWYRQTMMQGLELLAYFRNRAPLDDSGMPKDRFSAEMPDATLATLKIQPSEPRDSAVYFCAVQGKTEAFFGQGTRLTVV.

The chain couples TRBV7-2 to TRBJ1-2; 7 bases match TRBD1. CDR1 is SGHTA, CDR2 FQGNSA, per germline. Unmatched junction bases numbered 15, after V lost 5 bases and J lost 6 bases. The CDR3 runs to 16 residues. This CDR3 is CASSPTLTGVIDGYTF. The CDR3 coding sequence is TGTGCCAGCAGCCCGACGTTAACAGGGGTAATAGATGGCTACACCTTC.

J is TRBJ1-2 and V is TRBV6-4; 10 nucleotides align to TRBD1. Unmatched junction bases numbered 6, after V lost 6 bases and J lost 5 bases. The V gene's germline CDR1 is MRHNA and CDR2 SNTAGT. This CDR3 region has 14 residues. CDR3 DNA sequence: TGTGCCAGCAGCCTCGGACAGGGGGGTTATGGCTACACCTTC. Translated, it gives CASSLGQGGYGYTF.

Regarding this clone: The junction departs from the called germline gene at one end, perhaps through a read error. The V call is TRBV2, the J call TRBJ1-2, with D possibly matching TRBD1 (5 bases). CDR3 length equals 20 residues. Looked up from germline, CDR1 is SNHLY and CDR2 is FYNNEI. The CDR3 DNA is TGTACCAGCAGTGAAGCCAGGAGGCCCCAGGGAGGACCCATGGACTATGGCTACACCTTC. Translation gives CTSSEARRPQGGPMDYGYTF.

The chain couples TRBV19 to TRBJ2-1; 8 positions match TRBD2. Trimming removed 5 bases from V and 5 bases from J; junction bases left unmatched: 11. Per germline, CDR1 LNHDA and CDR2 SQIVND (reference sequence). The CDR3 is 16 amino acids. The DNA of the CDR3 is TGTGCCAGTAGTCCCCAGCGGGGGACGCCTAACAATGAGCAGTTCTTC. Translating it yields CASSPQRGTPNNEQFF.

The chain recombines TRBV15 with TRBJ2-5; a weak D match, TRBD1 (7 bases). V shed 6 bases and J shed 5 bases, with 13 bases lying between them. The V gene's germline CDR1 is LNHNV and CDR2 YYDKDF (reference sequence). The CDR3 extends over 13 amino acids. For the CDR3, the DNA is TGTGCCACCAGGATGACAGGGACTGAGACCCAGTACTTC. It is translated as CATRMTGTETQYF.

The chain joins TRBV18 to TRBJ1-3; TRBD1 matches at 8 bases. Per germline, CDR1 KGHSH and CDR2 LQKENI. The V segment lost 2 bases and the J segment 8 bases; nucleotides outside the gene matches: 5. This CDR3 has 14 residues. CDR3 in DNA: TGTGCCAGCTCACCAAGGACAGGGTTGGACACCATATATTTT. Protein sequence: CASSPRTGLDTIYF.

The genes are TRBV4-3 and TRBJ1-2; 7 bases line up with TRBD1. Trimming cost V 0 bases and J 3 bases; bases outside gene matches: 7. CDR1 and CDR2 (germline): LGHNA, YSLEER. The CDR3 has 16 amino acids. DNA of the CDR3: TGCGCCAGCAGCCAAGAAGACAGGGCGCTGTACTATGGCTACACCTTC. Its protein is CASSQEDRALYYGYTF.

This chain joins TRBV6-5 and TRBJ1-5; 7 bases align to TRBD1. Germline CDR1 MNHEY, CDR2 SVGAGI. V shed 6 bases and J 2 bases; nucleotides not matched to a gene: 4. The CDR3 consists of 14 residues. The CDR3 DNA reads as TGTGCCAGCAGCACCGGGACAGGCAATCAGCCCCAGCATTTT. This encodes CASSTGTGNQPQHF.

The chain employs TRBV5-1 and TRBJ1-5; TRBD1 matches at 9 bases. The V segment lost 4 bases and the J segment 2 bases; nucleotides outside the gene matches: 4. This CDR3 has 15 residues. CDR1 and CDR2 (germline): SGHRS, YFSETQ. The CDR3 spells CASSRTGEGNQPQHF. The CDR3 coding sequence is TGCGCCAGCAGCCGGACAGGGGAAGGCAATCAGCCCCAGCATTTT. The variable domain in full, completed from reference TRBV5-1 and TRBJ1-5, reads KAGVTQTPRYLIKTRGQQVTLSCSPISGHRSVSWYQQTPGQGLQFLFEYFSETQRNKGNFPGRFSGRQFSNSRSEMNVSTLELGDSALYLCASSRTGEGNQPQHFGDGTRLSIL.

J is TRBJ1-1 and V is TRBV19; D not resolved. Germline CDR1 and CDR2: LNHDA and SQIVND (reference sequence). The CDR3 has 14 residues. V was clipped by 1 base and J by 4 bases, with 10 bases between them. The CDR3 DNA reads as TGTGCCAGTAGTATAGCACTAAGAGGCACTGAAGCTTTCTTT. This codes for CASSIALRGTEAFF.